Presented here are 21 T cell receptor beta chains from one specimen sequenced in a study of T cell responses to AZD1222 COVID-19 vaccine. Profiled with immunoSEQ multiplex PCR; TCRdb holds only in-frame clones, not every one. The sample lists tens of thousands of clones, 87% occurring once. Source: peripheral blood, taken on day 0 of AZD1222 vaccination. The receptors were sampled from an adult in good health.

The chain has TRBV11-2 and TRBJ2-7; maybe TRBD1 (5 bases). Germline V gene sequence: CDR1 SGHAT, CDR2 FQNNGV. V lost 2 bases to trimming and J lost 5 bases, with 10 bases between them. This CDR3 region has 13 residues. The CDR3 DNA reads TGTGCCAGCAGCTTACCAGGGAAGCACGAGCAGTACTTC. Translated, it gives CASSLPGKHEQYF.

The CDR3 sequence: CASSRGSGSLNEQFF. CDR3 sequence (DNA): TGTGCCAGCAGCAGGGGTAGCGGGAGCCTGAATGAGCAGTTCTTC. The chain joins TRBV6-9 to TRBJ2-1; 9 bases match TRBD2. Germline trimming cut 6 bases from V and 7 bases from J; bases unmatched to any gene: 10. From germline, CDR1 is MNHGY and CDR2 SVAAGI. The CDR3 extends over 15 amino acids.

V usage is TRBV11-2 and J usage is TRBJ1-1; 8 nucleotides agree with TRBD1. Trimming removed 5 bases from V and 4 bases from J; junction bases left unmatched: 6. The length of the CDR3 is 14 residues. The germline CDR1 and CDR2 sequences are SGHAT and FQNNGV. The CDR3 sequence: CASSTSTGVTEAFF. CDR3 DNA: TGTGCCAGCAGCACCTCGACAGGGGTCACTGAAGCTTTCTTT.

The chain links TRBV7-9 to TRBJ2-6; tentative D call: TRBD1 (6 bases). The CDR3 is 18 residues long. V shed 5 bases and J shed 0 bases, with 17 bases lying between them. CDR1 and CDR2 from the germline V gene are SEHNR and FQNEAQ (reference sequence). In nucleotides, the CDR3 is TGTGCCAGCAGCCCAAGGGACACCGGCTACTCTGGGGCCAACGTCCTGACTTTC. As protein: CASSPRDTGYSGANVLTF.

The V gene is TRBV6-5, the J gene TRBJ1-1, with no clear D. Deletions cut 2 bases from V and 3 bases from J, with 7 bases between. CDR3 size: 13 residues. Germline CDR1 MNHEY, CDR2 SVGAGI. In nucleotides, the CDR3 is TGTGCCAGCAGTTACGAGGTGGACACTGAAGCTTTCTTT. Translating gives CASSYEVDTEAFF.

The genes are TRBV4-3 and TRBJ1-2; D may be TRBD1 (5 bases). The CDR3 length is 14 residues. The germline gives CDR1 LGHNA, CDR2 YSLEER. The V and J ends lost 0 bases and 4 bases respectively, with 9 bases between them. CDR3 sequence: CASSQDWQGYGYTF. CDR3 DNA sequence: TGCGCCAGCAGCCAAGATTGGCAGGGCTATGGCTACACCTTC.

V and J are TRBV15 and TRBJ2-7, with 8 bases that match TRBD1. Germline assignment: CDR1 LNHNV and CDR2 YYDKDF (reference sequence). Germline trimming cut 0 bases from V and 0 bases from J; bases unmatched to any gene: 4. The CDR3 has 16 residues. CDR3 amino acids: CATSRDTDRGSYEQYF. CDR3 coding DNA: TGTGCCACCAGCAGAGATACCGACAGGGGCTCCTACGAGCAGTACTTC.

The chain links TRBV29-1 to TRBJ1-2, with a weak D call TRBD1 (5 bases). The CDR3 totals 16 residues. The ends were cut back, 4 bases at V and 3 bases at J, with 21 bases in the middle. Looked up from germline, CDR1 is SQVTM and CDR2 is ANQGSEA. The CDR3 DNA follows: TGCAGCGTTGGGGATAGCAGGGCCCCTAGAGACTATGGCTACACCTTC. It codes for CSVGDSRAPRDYGYTF.

The rearrangement links TRBV5-1 to TRBJ2-1, with 7 bases fitting TRBD2. The trim removed 0 bases at V and 5 bases at J, leaving 5 bases unmatched. The CDR3 is 15 amino acids. Per germline, CDR1 SGHRS and CDR2 YFSETQ. DNA of the CDR3: TGCGCCAGCAGCTTGGACGGGAGGAGGCACAATGAGCAGTTCTTC. Protein product: CASSLDGRRHNEQFF.

V and J are TRBV30 and TRBJ2-7; TRBD1 matches at 7 bases. Germline CDR1 reads GTSNPN; CDR2 reads SVGIG (reference sequence). The ends lost 3 bases at V and 3 bases at J; junction bases unmatched: 8. This CDR3 spans 14 amino acids. CDR3 loop: CAWRGTVDNYEQYF. The CDR3 DNA follows: TGTGCCTGGAGGGGGACAGTTGATAACTACGAGCAGTACTTC.

The V call is TRBV13, the J call TRBJ1-1; 9 positions agree with TRBD1. The CDR3 runs to 15 residues. The germline gives CDR1 PRHDT, CDR2 FYEKMQ (reference sequence). The trim removed 3 bases at V and 4 bases at J, leaving 6 bases unmatched. CDR3 sequence (DNA): TGTGCCAGCAGCTTTTCCGGGACAGGGACCACTGAAGCTTTCTTT. Translating gives CASSFSGTGTTEAFF.

V usage is TRBV9 and J usage is TRBJ1-2; the D is unclear. CDR1 is SGDLS, CDR2 YYNGEE, per germline. Trimming pared 0 bases from V and 5 bases from J, leaving 14 bases between. The CDR3 length is 15 residues. The CDR3 loop is CASSVAIDAEYGYTF. The CDR3 nucleotides read TGTGCCAGCAGCGTAGCTATAGACGCCGAATATGGCTACACCTTC.

This chain connects TRBV15 to TRBJ1-5; TRBD1 might be the D (6 bases). The CDR3 extends over 15 amino acids. V lost 0 bases and J 8 bases, leaving 14 bases between the germline ends. Germline CDR1 and CDR2: LNHNV and YYDKDF (reference sequence). CDR3 in amino acids: CATSRDPAGAKPQHF. CDR3 sequence (DNA): TGTGCCACCAGCAGAGATCCGGCAGGGGCAAAGCCCCAGCATTTT.

V gene TRBV6-2 or TRBV6-3 combines with J gene TRBJ1-2; 12 bases align to TRBD1. Germline CDR1 reads MNHEY; CDR2 reads SVGEGT. This CDR3 contains 14 residues. Trimming at V came to 2 bases and at J to 7 bases, leaving 2 bases not matched to a gene. CDR3 loop: CASSYGTGGAGYTF. The CDR3 region has the DNA TGTGCCAGCAGTTACGGGACAGGGGGCGCTGGCTACACCTTC.

As DNA, the CDR3 is TGTGCCAGCAGCCCTCCACGACGGGACGGCCGGGAATTT. Its protein product is CASSPPRRDGREF. V and J are TRBV21-1 and TRBJ1-6. TRBV21-1 is a known pseudogene. CDR3 length: 13 residues.

The genes are TRBV28 and TRBJ2-5; TRBD1 matches 9 bases. Germline CDR1 is MDHEN and CDR2 is SYDVKM. CDR3 length equals 15 residues. V was pared by 3 bases and J by 5 bases, with 7 bases of the junction left unmatched. CDR3: CASSFTGTGKETQYF. CDR3 sequence (DNA): TGTGCCAGCAGTTTCACCGGGACAGGGAAGGAGACCCAGTACTTC.

The chain links TRBV14 to TRBJ2-3; possibly TRBD1 for D (5 bases). Germline-derived CDR1 and CDR2 are SGHDN and FVKESK. The V and J ends lost 4 bases and 4 bases respectively, with 12 bases between them. The CDR3 spans 14 residues. This CDR3 is CASSRGLGSDTQYF. As DNA, the CDR3 is TGTGCCAGCAGCCGGGGCCTAGGATCAGATACGCAGTATTTT. The full variable domain, rest sourced from reference TRBV14 and TRBJ2-3, is EAGVTQFPSHSVIEKGQTVTLRCDPISGHDNLYWYRRVMGKEIKFLLHFVKESKQDESGMPNNRFLAERTGGTYSTLKVQPAELEDSGVYFCASSRGLGSDTQYFGPGTRLTVL.

The chain employs TRBV28 and TRBJ2-3, with 11 positions matching TRBD2. Germline lookup yields CDR1 MDHEN and CDR2 SYDVKM. After removal of 2 bases from V and 3 bases from J, the junction contained 4 bases not matched to a gene. The length of the CDR3 is 16 residues. The DNA for the CDR3 is TGTGCCAGCAGTTTACCTAGCGGGAGGTGGACAGATACGCAGTATTTT. Encoded protein: CASSLPSGRWTDTQYF.

The chain links TRBV2 to TRBJ2-3, with D possibly TRBD1 on 6 matching bases. This CDR3 comprises 17 residues. The germline V gene has CDR1 SNHLY and CDR2 FYNNEI. V was clipped by 2 bases and J by 5 bases, with 20 bases between them. CDR3 loop: CASSERSGVGTGDTQYF. DNA for the CDR3: TGTGCCAGCAGTGAACGGTCAGGGGTGGGCACGGGAGATACGCAGTATTTT.

This clone was counted a single time. The V gene is TRBV4-3, the J gene TRBJ1-2; the D is unclear. The CDR3 is made up of 15 amino acids. The V end lost 0 bases, the J end lost 0 bases, and 8 bases lay between the germline ends. CDR1 is LGHNA, CDR2 YSLEER, per germline. CDR3 nucleotides: TGCGCCAGCAGCCAAGACGGACTCACTAACTATGGCTACACCTTC. It encodes CASSQDGLTNYGYTF.

The chain couples TRBV7-9 to TRBJ1-4; 9 positions match TRBD1. The CDR3 contains 17 residues. After removal of 9 bases from V and 3 bases from J, the junction contained 14 bases not matched to a gene. CDR1 and CDR2 (germline): SEHNR, FQNEAQ (reference sequence). The CDR3 loop reads CASNTGGAFRPNEKLFF. The CDR3 DNA reads TGTGCCAGTAATACAGGGGGCGCGTTCAGGCCTAATGAAAAACTGTTTTTT.